Reported below is one T cell receptor beta chain. What antigen it recognizes has not been identified. No base qualities exist here, and no much larger clone lies one base off it. Counted from cysteine to phenylalanine, this CDR3 has 16 amino acids. CDR3 DNA only is kept here, 48 bases in frame from base 1. Compared with germline, V lacks 2 bases and J lacks 2 bases; bases without a gene match: 7. The germline V gene encodes CDR1 MNHNY and CDR2 SVGAGI (reference sequence). Receptor amplification or capture employed 5' RACE. Sequencing was performed on a NextSeq 500. In the TCR library protocol, unique molecular identifiers were attached to individual cDNA molecules to correct for PCR bias and sequencing error. TCR alpha and beta chains were both sequenced, and the abundances of alpha and beta sequences in each sample were closely correlated with each other. On the study's bioinformatics: V gene, J gene and CDR3 annotation of TCR sequences was performed with Decombinator V4. Expanded TCRs were defined as changing significantly between any two time points under a Poisson model with p below 0.0001. TCR abundances were normalised to the total number of TCRs sequenced per sample and were expressed as counts per million. MAIT TCRs were defined by TRAV1-2 paired with TRAJ12, TRAJ20 or TRAJ33, and iNKT TCRs by TRAV10 paired with TRAJ18. VDJdb, accessed 1 November 2021, was searched for CMV, EBV and SARS-CoV-2 annotated TCRs, with TCRs annotated for multiple antigens excluded. TCRdb handled the public reads itself, with Q25 trimming in fastp and clone calling in MiXCR, and kept productive beta chains. When rows share a CDR3 protein, they turn into one entry using the most common DNA and genes. None of the V and J calls come from the authors' own analysis; TCRdb made them. This sample holds about 56,000 distinct CDR3 sequences; about 15% were observed only once. The biggest ten clones account for approximately 4% of the sample.

This was a case-control study nested in a cohort of healthcare workers in London, UK, who had nasopharyngeal swab PCR tests and blood samples taken every week. Healthcare workers were enrolled in the week of the UK lockdown, from 23 to 31 March 2020, and were followed every week for up to roughly 16 weeks. The record originates from a study of early T cells in non-severe SARS-CoV-2 infection (dated by TCRdb to the early 2020s). Broadly, across the study: TCR sequencing used bulk RNA from unsorted whole blood, so alpha and beta chains could not be paired. The research as a whole found: VDJdb matching was skewed toward anti-spike CD8 responses and likely underestimated virus-specific expansions by missing private and CD4 specificities.

The chain joins TRBV6-6 to TRBJ2-7, with 9 junctional bases fitting TRBD1. Material: whole blood, obtained at baseline. The TCR comes from an adult who was a healthcare worker with PCR-confirmed SARS-CoV-2 infection or an uninfected control (not recorded which). At the DNA level, the sequence is TGTGCCAGCAGTTACAATTCCGGGACAGGGACCTACGAGCAGTACTTC. Protein translation: CASSYNSGTGTYEQYF.